This T cell receptor beta chain was obtained from a study of technical replicates of blood from a handful of donors. Generated by immunoSEQ multiplex PCR, the TCRdb table keeps only in-frame clones and is missing some. The profile shows 100,000 or so clones, about 96% of them singletons. The germline gives CDR1 LNHDA, CDR2 SQIVND (reference sequence). This CDR3 region has 17 residues. Losses at the gene ends were 4 bases for V and 3 bases for J; bases not matched to a gene: 10. The receptor was derived from a human donor in good health. The V gene is TRBV19, the J gene TRBJ1-5; 9 nucleotides agree with TRBD1. The sequenced material came from T cells isolated from PBMCs. CDR3 nucleotides: TGTGCCAGTAGTAGCTCCACCGGGACAGGGACCAATCAGCCCCAGCATTTT. This codes for CASSSSTGTGTNQPQHF.